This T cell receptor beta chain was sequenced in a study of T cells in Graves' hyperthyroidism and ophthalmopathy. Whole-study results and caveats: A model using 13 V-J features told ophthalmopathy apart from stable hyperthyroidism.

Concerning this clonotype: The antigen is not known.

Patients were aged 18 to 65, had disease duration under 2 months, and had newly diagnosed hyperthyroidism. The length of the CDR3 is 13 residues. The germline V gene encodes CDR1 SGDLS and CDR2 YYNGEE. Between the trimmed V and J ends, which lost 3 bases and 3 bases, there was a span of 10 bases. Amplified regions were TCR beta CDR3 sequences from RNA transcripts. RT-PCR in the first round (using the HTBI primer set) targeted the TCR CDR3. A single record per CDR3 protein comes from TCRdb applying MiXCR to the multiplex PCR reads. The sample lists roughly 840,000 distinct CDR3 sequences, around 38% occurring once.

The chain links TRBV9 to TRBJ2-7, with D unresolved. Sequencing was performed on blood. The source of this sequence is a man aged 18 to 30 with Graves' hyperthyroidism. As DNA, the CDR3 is TGTGCCAGCAGCGCAACACATAACTACGAGCAGTACTTC. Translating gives CASSATHNYEQYF.